This T cell receptor beta chain comes out of a study of cytomegalovirus exposure and HLA in healthy donors. Study findings and constraints: Some TCR beta chains (more than 150 of them) were listed as cytomegalovirus-associated. In vitro confirmation showed three CMV-associated chains to be CMV antigen specific. In a later analysis, at a false discovery rate of 0.05, about 17,000 TCR beta sequences matched HLA alleles.

This CDR3 comprises 16 residues. Germline trimming cut 5 bases from V and 2 bases from J; bases unmatched to any gene: 12. Germline V gene data show CDR1 as SEHNR and CDR2 as FQNEAQ (reference sequence). 13 Jbeta primers and 60 Vbeta primers were used for the PCR. The table came from immunoSEQ multiplex PCR; TCRdb's copy has only in-frame clones and leaves some out. The sample contains about 190,000 clones, roughly 74% of which appear only once. This clone was detected many times. The antigen remains undetermined. V and J are TRBV7-9 and TRBJ2-7; TRBD2 matches 7 bases. The receptor's source is a woman aged 30 to 39 in good health and CMV-seropositive. The specimen sequenced was PBMCs. This CDR3 reads CASSHTGTTHTYEQYF. DNA for the CDR3: TGTGCCAGCAGCCATACCGGGACTACCCATACCTACGAGCAGTACTTC.